The clone carrying this TCR beta chain was detected many times. The iRepertoire nested amplicon-rescue multiplex PCR amplified TCR alpha and beta CDR3s from RNA. TCRdb ran MiXCR on the multiplex PCR reads and lists one entry per CDR3 protein. The sample yields around 150,000 distinct CDR3 sequences, about 39% seen once. The sample belongs to a study of glioma-infiltrating T cells. CDR1 is MNHEY and CDR2 is SVGEGT in the germline V gene. The CDR3 is 13 amino acids. Trimming shortened V by 6 bases and J by 0 bases, and 8 bases separated the two germline ends. This clonotype was sampled from a human donor with low-grade glioma or glioblastoma, undergoing nonglioma brain surgery, or in good health (not recorded which). Material for sequencing was glioma tissue, nonneoplastic brain tissue, or PBMCs (not recorded which). This chain uses TRBV6-2 or TRBV6-3 with TRBJ2-5; weak D call: TRBD2 (5 bases). The CDR3: CASSRRYQETQYF. CDR3 sequence (DNA): TGTGCCAGCAGCCGGAGGTACCAAGAGACCCAGTACTTC.